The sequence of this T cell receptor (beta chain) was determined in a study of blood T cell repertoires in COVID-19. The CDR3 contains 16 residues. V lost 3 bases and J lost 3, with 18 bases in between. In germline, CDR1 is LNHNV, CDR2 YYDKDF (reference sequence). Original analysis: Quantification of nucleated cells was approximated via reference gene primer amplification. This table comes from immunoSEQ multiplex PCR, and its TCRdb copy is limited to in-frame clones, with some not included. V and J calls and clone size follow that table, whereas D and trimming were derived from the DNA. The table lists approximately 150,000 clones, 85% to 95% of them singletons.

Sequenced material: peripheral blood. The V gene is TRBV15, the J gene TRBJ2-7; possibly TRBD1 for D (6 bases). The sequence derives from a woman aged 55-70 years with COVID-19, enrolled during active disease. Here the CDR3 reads CATSRAPWGQSYEQYF. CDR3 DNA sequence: TGTGCCACCAGCAGGGCCCCCTGGGGGCAAAGCTACGAGCAGTACTTC.